This T cell receptor (beta chain) was profiled in a study of T cell responses to AZD1222 COVID-19 vaccine. Study conclusions and caveats: Reportedly, close to half of spike-specific TCRs are directed against unmutated variant regions. Clonal diversity may have been underestimated in mostly white British donors. Every sample of the repertoires postdated the peak T cell response. Receipt of two AZD1222 doses was followed by a rise in Spike-specific TCR breadth and depth.

As concerns this clone: Its matching antigen is unknown.

The method was immunoSEQ multiplex PCR; TCRdb's version includes in-frame clones alone and lacks a portion of them. The sample contains roughly 120,000 clones, 91% of which appear only once. The input for sequencing was peripheral blood, taken on day 0 of AZD1222 vaccination. The sequence derives from an adult in good health.

CDR3 DNA: TGCGCCAGCAGCGTAAGGACAGGGGAAAATTCTGGAAACACCATATATTTT. This translates into CASSVRTGENSGNTIYF. The rearrangement links TRBV5-1 to TRBJ1-3, with TRBD1 matching 9 bases. Germline V gene lookup returns CDR1 SGHRS and CDR2 YFSETQ. The CDR3 sequence is 17 residues long. Germline trimming cut 4 bases from V and 1 base from J; bases unmatched to any gene: 9.